The 28 T cell receptor beta chains listed next were all sequenced from one sample in a study of cytomegalovirus exposure and HLA in healthy donors. Only in-frame clones appear in the TCRdb table, and some are missing; sequencing was by immunoSEQ multiplex PCR. The repertoire consists of approximately 150,000 clones, with approximately 86% occurring once and the leading ten covering 4.5%. The specimen was PBMCs. The receptors come from a young man in good health and CMV-seropositive.

This rearrangement joins TRBV4-1 to TRBJ2-3, with 7 bases matching TRBD1. The CDR3 length is 17 residues. The J segment lost 4 bases and the V segment lost 3 bases, leaving 13 bases of the junction unmatched. Germline V gene lookup returns CDR1 MGHRA and CDR2 YSYEKL. CDR3 bases: TGCGCCAGCAGCCATCCCGACAGGGCGGCGGCCCCAGATACGCAGTATTTT. Encoded protein: CASSHPDRAAAPDTQYF.

The CDR3 nucleotides read TGTGCCAGCAGGCTACAGGGGGGCTATGGCTACACCTTC. Translated, it gives CASRLQGGYGYTF. The chain employs TRBV27 and TRBJ1-2; 8 nucleotides agree with TRBD1. Per germline, CDR1 MNHEY and CDR2 SMNVEV (reference sequence). J lost 4 bases, V lost 6 bases, and 4 bases had no gene match. The CDR3 is 13 amino acids.

The rearrangement joins TRBV6-1 to TRBJ1-5, with unresolved D. The CDR3 loop spans 14 amino acids. CDR1 and CDR2 from the germline V gene are MNHNS and SASEGT. Trimming took 5 bases from V and 0 from J, leaving 8 bases between them. The CDR3 coding sequence is TGTGCCAGCAGTCACCTAGATAGCAATCAGCCCCAGCATTTT. Translated: CASSHLDSNQPQHF.

The chain uses TRBV2 and TRBJ1-1; no firm D call. Looked up from germline, CDR1 is SNHLY and CDR2 is FYNNEI. The length of the CDR3 is 15 residues. Trimming removed 5 bases at V and 0 bases at J, with 13 bases between. CDR3 region: CASSSDGNMNTEAFF. In nucleotides, the CDR3 is TGTGCCAGCAGTTCGGACGGGAACATGAACACTGAAGCTTTCTTT.

The chain combines TRBV29-1 with TRBJ1-6; perhaps TRBD1 as D (6 bases). From germline, CDR1 is SQVTM and CDR2 ANQGSEA. V lost 5 bases, J lost 9 bases, and 14 bases lay in between. The length of the CDR3 is 13 residues. The CDR3 is CSVLYREGSPLHF. The CDR3 DNA follows: TGCAGCGTTCTCTACAGGGAGGGTTCACCCCTCCACTTT. The full variable domain, its missing parts supplied by reference TRBV29-1 and TRBJ1-6, is SAVISQKPSRDICQRGTSLTIQCQVDSQVTMMFWYRQQPGQSLTLIATANQGSEATYESGFVIDKFPISRPNLTFSTLTVSNMSPEDSSIYLCSVLYREGSPLHFGNGTRLTVT.

This clone appeared a few times. The rearrangement links TRBV2 to TRBJ1-4; D gene ambiguous. Trimming took 4 bases from V and 13 from J, leaving 16 bases between them. CDR3 length equals 13 residues. From germline, CDR1 is SNHLY and CDR2 FYNNEI. In nucleotides, the CDR3 is TGTGCCAGCAGTGGAGCCAGTTCGACGGGACTGTTTTTT. Protein sequence: CASSGASSTGLFF.

The chain's CDR3 is CASSPGLEETQYF. CDR3 DNA sequence: TGCGCCAGCAGCCCGGGACTGGAAGAGACCCAGTACTTC. The chain uses TRBV4-1 and TRBJ2-5; possible D gene TRBD2, 6 bases. The V and J ends lost 4 bases and 3 bases respectively, with 9 bases between them. From germline, CDR1 is MGHRA and CDR2 YSYEKL. The CDR3 totals 13 residues.

V and J are TRBV6-4 and TRBJ1-2; no reliable D call. The germline V gene encodes CDR1 MRHNA and CDR2 SNTAGT. The V and J ends lost 3 bases and 0 bases respectively, with 8 bases between them. The CDR3 spans 14 residues. CDR3 in amino acids: CASSEDRANYGYTF. The CDR3 DNA reads as TGTGCCAGCAGTGAAGATCGAGCTAACTATGGCTACACCTTC.

The sample holds a few counts of this clone. The V call is TRBV19, the J call TRBJ1-1; D is uncertain. Germline lookup yields CDR1 LNHDA and CDR2 SQIVND (reference sequence). This CDR3 spans 15 amino acids. The germline V and J ends were trimmed by 0 bases and 5 bases, with 13 bases remaining between them. This CDR3 reads CASSIDKSWLTEAFF. The DNA of the CDR3 is TGTGCCAGTAGTATAGATAAGTCCTGGCTGACTGAAGCTTTCTTT. Drawing the rest from reference TRBV19 and TRBJ1-1, the complete variable domain is DGGITQSPKYLFRKEGQNVTLSCEQNLNHDAMYWYRQDPGQGLRLIYYSQIVNDFQKGDIAEGYSVSREKKESFPLTVTSAQKNPTAFYLCASSIDKSWLTEAFFGQGTRLTVV.

The chain recombines TRBV9 with TRBJ1-2; D not resolved. Germline CDR1 SGDLS, CDR2 YYNGEE. There are 14 residues in the CDR3. With 3 bases removed from V and 6 bases from J, the gap between germline ends came to 15 bases. The CDR3 loop reads CASSEPGEEDGYTF. The DNA for the CDR3 is TGTGCCAGCAGCGAGCCCGGGGAGGAGGATGGCTACACCTTC.

In this sample, this clone turned up once. The chain is built from TRBV28 and TRBJ1-6, with D tentatively TRBD1 (5 bases). The V end lost 6 bases, the J end lost 9 bases, and 15 bases lay between the germline ends. This CDR3 spans 14 amino acids. CDR1 and CDR2 from the germline V gene are MDHEN and SYDVKM. CDR3 DNA: TGTGCCAGCAGCCCCGTGGGGCCGGGTTCACCCCTCCACTTT. Encoded protein: CASSPVGPGSPLHF.

The chain employs TRBV30 and TRBJ2-1, with D tentatively TRBD1 (6 bases). In germline, CDR1 is GTSNPN, CDR2 SVGIG (reference sequence). CDR3 length: 16 residues. V shed 5 bases and J shed 0 bases, with 17 bases lying between them. DNA of the CDR3: TGTGCCTGGGACCCCTCTCGAGGGGGCTCCTACAATGAGCAGTTCTTC. It specifies CAWDPSRGGSYNEQFF.

This rearrangement joins TRBV5-4 to TRBJ2-7; 7 positions agree with TRBD2. Germline assignment: CDR1 SGHNT and CDR2 YYREEE (reference sequence). J was trimmed by 6 bases and V by 4 bases; bases with no gene match: 16. The CDR3 is 16 residues long. The CDR3: CASSPSSGLTGSEQYF. DNA of the CDR3: TGTGCCAGCAGCCCCTCCTCGGGACTAACAGGATCCGAGCAGTACTTC.

This clone was recorded once. The rearrangement uses TRBV30 and TRBJ2-1; perhaps TRBD1 as D (9 bases). Germline CDR1 GTSNPN, CDR2 SVGIG (reference sequence). Trimming stripped 3 bases from V and 0 bases from J, with 15 bases between. CDR3 size: 16 residues. Written as DNA, the CDR3 is TGTGCCTGGAGGGGGACAGGGACTAGCTCCTACAATGAGCAGTTCTTC. This gives the protein CAWRGTGTSSYNEQFF.

This chain uses TRBV6-1 with TRBJ2-4; tentatively, D is TRBD2 (7 bases). The CDR3 is 14 residues long. V was shortened by 4 bases and J by 8 bases, with 15 bases between the two germline ends. The germline gives CDR1 MNHNS, CDR2 SASEGT. CDR3: CASSGGGARDIQYF. The DNA for the CDR3 is TGTGCCAGCAGTGGAGGGGGGGCTCGGGACATTCAGTACTTC.

The chain links TRBV6-5 to TRBJ2-7, with D tentatively TRBD1 (6 bases). Germline V gene lookup returns CDR1 MNHEY and CDR2 SVGAGI. The CDR3 covers 14 residues. Trimming took off 6 bases at V and 3 bases at J, with 15 bases between the two ends. This chain's CDR3 is CASSPGTRIYEQYF. CDR3 sequence (DNA): TGTGCCAGCAGCCCAGGGACACGGATCTACGAGCAGTACTTC.

CDR3 residues: CASSLEQASTDTQYF. CDR3 nucleotide sequence: TGTGCCAGCAGCTTGGAACAGGCGAGCACAGATACGCAGTATTTT. This chain connects TRBV5-4 to TRBJ2-3, with a tentative D call TRBD1 (5 bases). Per germline, CDR1 SGHNT and CDR2 YYREEE (reference sequence). The CDR3 sequence is 15 residues long. Deletions cut 0 bases from V and 0 bases from J, with 8 bases between. Full variable domain (outside the CDR3, taken from reference TRBV5-4 and TRBJ2-3): ETGVTQSPTHLIKTRGQQVTLRCSSQSGHNTVSWYQQALGQGPQFIFQYYREEENGRGNFPPRFSGLQFPNYSSELNVNALELDDSALYLCASSLEQASTDTQYFGPGTRLTVL.

This clone appeared a single time. This chain connects TRBV18 to TRBJ1-1; 7 bases align to TRBD1. This CDR3 spans 15 amino acids. From germline, CDR1 is KGHSH and CDR2 LQKENI. V dropped 4 bases and J dropped 0; count of bases not matched to a gene: 5. CDR3 amino acids: CASSLRGAMNTEAFF. CDR3 coding DNA: TGTGCCAGCTCACTCAGGGGGGCTATGAACACTGAAGCTTTCTTT.

This chain connects TRBV18 to TRBJ1-1, with D perhaps matching TRBD1 (6 bases). The CDR3 loop spans 15 amino acids. Deletions cut 3 bases from V and 4 bases from J, with 15 bases between. Germline assignment: CDR1 KGHSH and CDR2 LQKENI. CDR3 sequence: CASSPRQDRSTEAFF. The CDR3 DNA sequence: TGTGCCAGCTCACCCCGACAGGATCGGTCCACTGAAGCTTTCTTT.

J is TRBJ1-3 and V is TRBV18; TRBD1 matches 8 bases. V lost 1 base, J lost 0 bases, and 5 bases stayed unmatched. The CDR3 totals 17 residues. Germline V gene data show CDR1 as KGHSH and CDR2 as LQKENI. CDR3 sequence: CASSPQQGASSGNTIYF. In nucleotides, the CDR3 is TGTGCCAGCTCACCACAGCAGGGGGCCAGCTCTGGAAACACCATATATTTT.

The chain links TRBV18 to TRBJ1-2; 11 nucleotides match TRBD1. V shed 4 bases, J shed 8 bases, and the junction held 6 bases outside the gene matches. Germline V gene lookup returns CDR1 KGHSH and CDR2 LQKENI. The CDR3 extends over 14 amino acids. CDR3 loop: CASSLGTGGYGYTF. In DNA form, the CDR3 reads TGTGCCAGCTCACTGGGGACAGGGGGTTACGGCTACACCTTC.

The chain combines TRBV11-2 with TRBJ1-2, with D hard to call. V shed 5 bases and J shed 0 bases, with 13 bases lying between them. The CDR3 sequence is 15 residues long. CDR1 and CDR2 (germline): SGHAT, FQNNGV. The CDR3 sequence: CASSQQPLANYGYTF. The CDR3 DNA reads TGTGCCAGCAGCCAACAGCCCTTAGCTAACTATGGCTACACCTTC.

The sample holds a few counts of this clone. This chain links TRBV5-4 with TRBJ2-3; no reliable D call. CDR1 and CDR2 (germline): SGHNT, YYREEE (reference sequence). V lost 0 bases to trimming and J lost 0 bases, with 5 bases between them. This CDR3 is 14 amino acids long. DNA of the CDR3: TGTGCCAGCAGCTTGGCTTCCAGCACAGATACGCAGTATTTT. Translated: CASSLASSTDTQYF.

A single count supports this clone. The genes are TRBV27 and TRBJ1-2, with D possibly TRBD1 on 5 matching bases. With 3 bases removed from V and 8 bases from J, the gap between germline ends came to 22 bases. Per germline, CDR1 MNHEY and CDR2 SMNVEV (reference sequence). The length of the CDR3 is 16 residues. The CDR3 region has the DNA TGTGCCAGCAGTTTGCGGGGCTACCCCACGTGGAGCGGCTACACCTTC. This sequence encodes CASSLRGYPTWSGYTF.

This chain connects TRBV4-1 to TRBJ2-7; 15 positions match TRBD2. The CDR3 covers 18 residues. J lost 3 bases, V lost 2 bases, and 8 bases had no gene match. Germline-derived CDR1 and CDR2 are MGHRA and YSYEKL. CDR3 coding DNA: TGCGCCAGCAGCCAATTGGCGGGACTAGCGGGAGGAAGCTACGAGCAGTACTTC. Protein product: CASSQLAGLAGGSYEQYF.

This clone has just one count. This chain connects TRBV27 to TRBJ2-7, with 8 bases that match TRBD2. Germline CDR1 is MNHEY and CDR2 is SMNVEV (reference sequence). V shed 3 bases and J 2 bases; nucleotides not matched to a gene: 3. This CDR3 has 14 residues. CDR3 loop: CASSFGLATYEQYF. DNA of the CDR3: TGTGCCAGCAGTTTTGGACTAGCAACCTACGAGCAGTACTTC.

This chain joins TRBV13 and TRBJ2-1; TRBD1 might be the D (6 bases). V was trimmed by 0 bases and J by 5 bases, leaving 11 bases between them. This CDR3 spans 15 amino acids. The germline CDR1 and CDR2 sequences are PRHDT and FYEKMQ (reference sequence). CDR3 protein: CASSLGLTGDNEQFF. CDR3 nucleotide sequence: TGTGCCAGCAGCTTAGGCCTGACAGGCGACAATGAGCAGTTCTTC.

V usage is TRBV2 and J usage is TRBJ1-2; D not resolved. Germline V gene lookup returns CDR1 SNHLY and CDR2 FYNNEI. This CDR3 is 14 amino acids long. Trimming removed 2 bases at V and 2 bases at J, with 9 bases between. The CDR3 sequence is CASSERSGNYGYTF. The DNA for the CDR3 is TGTGCCAGCAGTGAACGGTCCGGGAACTATGGCTACACCTTC.